These 15 T cell receptor beta chains were sequenced from one sample in a study of tumor-infiltrating lymphocytes in primary liver carcinoma. The researchers obtained blood RNA from unsorted whole blood and also extracted germline DNA. Total RNA (approximately 450 ng) served as template for TCR beta cDNA synthesis primed by a constant-region primer. Construction of TCR beta libraries relied on three successive nested multiplex PCR rounds employing slightly modified ARM-PCR. A C-beta reverse primer and TRBV1-TRBV30 forward primers served in each of the first two PCR rounds, at about 10 cycles apiece. TCRdb passed the multiplex PCR reads through MiXCR, listing each CDR3 protein once. The sample comprises more than 150,000 distinct CDR3 sequences, roughly 60% of which are singletons, and approximately 67% rests with the top ten. The sequenced sample was peripheral blood. These receptors came from a man aged 35-49 years with primary liver carcinoma and hepatitis B virus infection.

The gene calls are TRBV4-1 and TRBJ2-1, with D hard to call. Germline V gene data show CDR1 as MGHRA and CDR2 as YSYEKL. This CDR3 contains 16 residues. The ends were cut back, 0 bases at V and 0 bases at J, with 9 bases in the middle. The CDR3 sequence is CASSQEVVSSYNEQFF. The CDR3 bases are TGCGCCAGCAGCCAAGAGGTGGTGAGCTCCTACAATGAGCAGTTCTTC.

Comment on this clonotype: A read error is likely, as this CDR3 ends without the conserved phenylalanine or tryptophan. The chain links TRBV6-1 to TRBJ1-5; D remains ambiguous. Germline V gene data show CDR1 as MNHNS and CDR2 as SASEGT. The CDR3 consists of 13 residues. The V end was cut by 10 bases, the J end by 0 bases, with 10 bases between. The CDR3 DNA is TGTGCCATCAAACAGTTTAGCAATCAGCCCCAGCATTTA. Translating it yields CAIKQFSNQPQHL.

This clonotype turned up a few times. The rearrangement links TRBV14 to TRBJ1-4; D gene unclear. V dropped 1 base and J dropped 7 bases, with 13 bases sitting between them. The CDR3 length is 15 residues. Germline CDR1 and CDR2: SGHDN and FVKESK. The CDR3 DNA is TGTGCCAGCAGCCAAGGAGGATTTGCTGGTGAAAAACTGTTTTTT. Protein: CASSQGGFAGEKLFF. Complete variable domain (other parts from reference TRBV14 and TRBJ1-4): EAGVTQFPSHSVIEKGQTVTLRCDPISGHDNLYWYRRVMGKEIKFLLHFVKESKQDESGMPNNRFLAERTGGTYSTLKVQPAELEDSGVYFCASSQGGFAGEKLFFGSGTQLSVL.

As concerns this clonotype: This may come from a read error, since a much larger clone is one base off. The J gene is TRBJ1-5, the V gene TRBV10-3, with 9 nucleotides matching TRBD1. The CDR3 covers 15 residues. Germline V CDR1 and CDR2: ENHRY, SYGVKD. This CDR3 reads CAISDPDRGKQPQHF. The CDR3 region has the DNA TGTGCCATCAGTGACCCGGACAGGGGCAAACAGCCCCAGCATTTT.

Regarding this clonotype: Its ends do not fully match the called genes, so a read error is possible. The chain has TRBV11-2 and TRBJ1-1; TRBD1 matches 10 bases. Germline CDR1 and CDR2: SGHAT and FQNNGV. CDR3 length: 15 residues. CDR3 residues: CAISSRQGAFTEAFF. The CDR3, as DNA: TGTGCCATCAGCTCCCGACAGGGGGCATTCACTGAAGCTTTTTTT.

The chain employs TRBV28 and TRBJ2-7, with unresolved D. V lost 5 bases, J lost 2 bases, and 10 bases lay in between. Germline CDR1 MDHEN, CDR2 SYDVKM. The CDR3 runs 13 residues. The CDR3 region is CASSILVAYEQYF. As DNA, the CDR3 is TGTGCCAGCAGTATATTAGTGGCCTACGAGCAGTACTTC.

Comment on this clonotype: This may be a read error: a much more frequent sequence differs by one nucleotide. The J gene is TRBJ2-7, the V gene TRBV11-2; 9 positions agree with TRBD1. Germline V gives CDR1 SGHAT, CDR2 FQNNGV. With 1 base clipped from V and 4 bases from J, the junction kept 8 bases outside the gene matches. The CDR3 consists of 16 residues. In nucleotides, the CDR3 is TGTGCCAGCAGCTTAGGAGTAGGGGACAGGGATTACGAGCAGTACTTC. It is translated as CASSLGVGDRDYEQYF.

This clonotype was counted between two and nine times. The chain recombines TRBV12-3 or TRBV12-4 with TRBJ2-7; D is possibly TRBD1 or TRBD2 (5 bases each). The CDR3 spans 14 residues. V shed 7 bases and J shed 2 bases, with 15 bases lying between them. The CDR3 sequence is CASTVGTEAYEQYF. The CDR3, as DNA: TGTGCCAGCACGGTGGGGACGGAAGCCTACGAGCAGTACTTC.

The gene calls are TRBV11-2 and TRBJ2-1, with 9 bases that match TRBD2. The junction had 4 bases not matched to a gene; V was cut back by 5 bases and J by 8 bases. The length of the CDR3 is 13 residues. CDR1 is SGHAT and CDR2 is FQNNGV in the germline V gene. CDR3 loop: CASSGRLADEQFF. As DNA, the CDR3 is TGTGCCAGCAGCGGTCGACTAGCGGATGAGCAGTTCTTC.

On this clonotype: Since a much larger clone is just one base distant, this may be a read error. V and J are TRBV11-2 and TRBJ2-7, with D perhaps TRBD2 (6 bases). Germline lookup yields CDR1 SGHAT and CDR2 FQNNGV. The length of the CDR3 is 15 residues. As DNA, the CDR3 is TGTGCCGGCAGTTCCTACCGACGGGGGTACTACGAGCAGTGCTTC. Translation: CAGSSYRRGYYEQCF.

Regarding this clonotype: This may arise from a read error, as a much more abundant clone is one base away. This chain connects TRBV29-1 to TRBJ2-1; no definite D call. The CDR3 is made up of 11 amino acids. V was pared by 5 bases and J by 13 bases, with 15 bases between. Germline values: CDR1 SQVTM, CDR2 ANQGSEA. The DNA of the CDR3 is TGCAGCGTTCCTGGAATTTTCGATCAGTTCTTC. It specifies CSVPGIFDQFF.

V gene TRBV29-1 combines with J gene TRBJ2-2, with D maybe TRBD2 (5 bases). V lost 3 bases to trimming and J lost 3 bases, with 8 bases between them. CDR1 and CDR2 (germline): SQVTM, ANQGSEA. CDR3 length: 13 residues. This CDR3 reads CSVDIGDTGELFF. The DNA for the CDR3 is TGCAGCGTTGATATCGGGGACACCGGGGAGCTGTTTTTT.

Ten or more counts support this clonotype. V is TRBV29-1 and J is TRBJ2-5; possible D gene TRBD2, 6 bases. The CDR3 sequence is 14 residues long. The germline V gene encodes CDR1 SQVTM and CDR2 ANQGSEA. Trimming cost V 4 bases and J 5 bases, with 17 bases left between them. CDR3 region: CSVGGDSGPETQYF. The CDR3 DNA sequence: TGCAGCGTTGGAGGCGATAGCGGCCCCGAGACCCAGTACTTC. Filled out from reference TRBV29-1 and TRBJ2-5, the complete variable domain reads SAVISQKPSRDICQRGTSLTIQCQVDSQVTMMFWYRQQPGQSLTLIATANQGSEATYESGFVIDKFPISRPNLTFSTLTVSNMSPEDSSIYLCSVGGDSGPETQYFGPGTRLLVL.

The chain links TRBV6-5 to TRBJ1-1, with D possibly being TRBD1 (6 bases). The germline CDR1 and CDR2 sequences are MNHEY and SVGAGI. This CDR3 has 13 residues. V dropped 2 bases and J dropped 4 bases, with 8 bases sitting between them. The CDR3 spells CASSYGGLTEAFF. In nucleotides, the CDR3 is TGTGCCAGCAGTTACGGGGGCCTCACTGAAGCTTTCTTT.

The J gene is TRBJ2-7, the V gene TRBV28; D is uncertain. CDR1 and CDR2 from the germline V gene are MDHEN and SYDVKM. The CDR3 is made up of 12 amino acids. Trimming took 4 bases from V and 2 from J, leaving 6 bases between them. The CDR3 loop reads CASSSRPYEQYF. CDR3 coding DNA: TGTGCCAGCAGTTCTAGGCCCTACGAGCAGTACTTC. Based on the CDR3 plus reference TRBV28 and TRBJ2-7, the full variable domain is DVKVTQSSRYLVKRTGEKVFLECVQDMDHENMFWYRQDPGLGLRLIYFSYDVKMKEKGDIPEGYSVSREKKERFSLILESASTNQTSMYLCASSSRPYEQYFGPGTRLTVT.